These T cell receptor beta chains were read from a single sample in a study of patients and donors after allogeneic stem cell transplantation. TCRdb ran MiXCR on the RT-PCR reads and lists one entry per CDR3 protein. Seen here are about 40,000 distinct CDR3 sequences, roughly 30% observed once, and the top ten hold 72%. The specimen sequenced was blood, either unsorted or a sorted T cell fraction (not recorded which). Receptors were obtained from a human donor who was either an allogeneic HSCT recipient or a stem cell or donor lymphocyte infusion donor (not recorded which). It is not recorded whose cells these are; they may come from a transplant donor. Both conserved end residues are part of each CDR3. Fields, in order: clone size, D gene, V gene, J gene, CDR3 DNA, CDR3 protein. A D gene is named only where the DNA matches it firmly. Clone size is not always given. Where it is, it says once, few, many or a class for expanded clones.

>many|-|TRBV12-3/TRBV12-4|TRBJ1-5
TGTGCCAGCAGTTTCGGGGGGCCGAGCAATCAGCCCCAGCATTTT
CASSFGGPSNQPQHF
>-|-|TRBV9|TRBJ2-7
TGTGCCAGCAGCGTGCTGGGAGACACCTACGAGCAGTACTTC
CASSVLGDTYEQYF
>few|-|TRBV3-1|TRBJ2-1
TGTGCCAGCAGCCCTTGGGTCTCAGGGGCCCCAGAAGCGGGGAGCTCCTACAATGAGCAGTTCTTC
CASSPWVSGAPEAGSSYNEQFF
>-|TRBD1|TRBV7-2|TRBJ1-2
TGTGCCAGCGCTCTAGACAGGGGCTGGTATGGCTACACCTTC
CASALDRGWYGYTF
>few|-|TRBV11-2|TRBJ1-6
TGTGCCAGCAGCCAGTCACGGACGGGTACTTCACCCCTCCACTTT
CASSQSRTGTSPLHF
>-|-|TRBV9|TRBJ2-7
TGTGCCAGCAGCGCCTCCCGGGAGCGGGAGCAGTACTTC
CASSASREREQYF
>-|TRBD1|TRBV28|TRBJ1-5
TGTGCCAGCAGTACCCCGGAGGGGGCAAGGCAGCCCCAGCATTTT
CASSTPEGARQPQHF
>-|-|TRBV28|TRBJ2-7
TGTGCCAGCAGTCTTTCGGAAAGGAATCCCTACGAGCAGTACTTC
CASSLSERNPYEQYF
>many|-|TRBV5-1|TRBJ1-6
TGCGCCAGCAGCTTGGGTGACAATTATTCACCCCTCCACTTT
CASSLGDNYSPLHF
>-|-|TRBV7-2|TRBJ1-3
TGTGCCAGCAGCTGGAGTGGGGCTGGAAACACCATATATTTT
CASSWSGAGNTIYF
>-|TRBD1|TRBV12-3/TRBV12-4|TRBJ1-4
TGTGCCAGCAGTTTAGGGCGGACAGGGGGGAATGAAAAACTGTTTTTT
CASSLGRTGGNEKLFF
>few|-|TRBV21-1|TRBJ1-1
TGTGCCAGCAGCAAAGTGGAGGGTATGAGAGCTTTCTTT
CASSKVEGMRAFF
>-|-|TRBV20-1|TRBJ2-1
TGCAGTGCTAGATCGGCGCCCGCCTACAATGAGCAGTTCTTC
CSARSAPAYNEQFF
>-|TRBD1|TRBV4-1|TRBJ2-5
TGCGCCAGCAGCAAATTGACAGGGGGAGAGGAGACCCAGTACTTC
CASSKLTGGEETQYF
>-|TRBD2|TRBV20-1|TRBJ2-4
TGCAGTGCTAGACACCTAGGGCTAGCGGAGGGAGCCAAAAACATTCAGTACTTC
CSARHLGLAEGAKNIQYF
>few|TRBD1|TRBV19|TRBJ1-2
TGTGCCAGTAGTATTACAGGGGGCGGCCGCTATGGCTACACCTTC
CASSITGGGRYGYTF
>-|-|TRBV7-9|TRBJ1-2
TGTGCCAGCAGTCTCCCCGGGGGACACTATGGCTACACCTTC
CASSLPGGHYGYTF
>few|-|TRBV2|TRBJ1-2
TGTGCCAGCAGTGAAGCCCTGTATGGCTACACCTTC
CASSEALYGYTF
>few|-|TRBV20-1|TRBJ1-3
TGCAGTGCTAGAGATAGGGCAGGGAGTACCACCATATATTTT
CSARDRAGSTTIYF
>-|-|TRBV18|TRBJ1-5
TGTGCCAGCTCACAAATATCCCAACGAAATCAGCCCCAGCATTTT
CASSQISQRNQPQHF
>-|-|TRBV2|TRBJ2-3
TGTGCCAGCAGCCCTTACAGGGGGCGGGGGGGCACAGATACGCAGTATTTT
CASSPYRGRGGTDTQYF
>few|TRBD1|TRBV18|TRBJ2-5
TGTGCCAGCTCACCTTGGACAGGGCTGGGAGAGACCCAGTACTTC
CASSPWTGLGETQYF
>-|-|TRBV4-2|TRBJ1-1
TGTGCCAGCAGCCCTCACCGGGGCGGGGGTGACACTGAAGCTTTCTTT
CASSPHRGGGDTEAFF
>few|-|TRBV24-1|TRBJ2-1
TGTGCCACCAGTGAGGGACGGCAGCACAATGAGCAGTTCTTC
CATSEGRQHNEQFF
>-|TRBD2|TRBV5-1|TRBJ2-1
TGCGCCAGCAGCTTGACTAGCGGGAGGTCCTACAATGAGCAGTTCTTC
CASSLTSGRSYNEQFF
>few|-|TRBV5-1|TRBJ1-2
TGCGCCAGCAGCTTCGTTCAGGCGAACTATGGCTACACCTTC
CASSFVQANYGYTF
>many|-|TRBV27|TRBJ1-4
TGTGCCAGCAGTTTCGGAGAGACGGGAGGAAAACTGTTTTTT
CASSFGETGGKLFF
>-|-|TRBV4-3|TRBJ2-1
TGCGCCAGCAGCCAAGTTCTAGGTCCCTACAATGAGCAGTTCTTC
CASSQVLGPYNEQFF
>many|-|TRBV9|TRBJ1-2
TGTGCCAGCACTCTCCCGGGAGCGCGGGGCTACACCTTC
CASTLPGARGYTF